A selection of T cell receptor beta chains follows, all from one sample in a study of vaccination and CD4 T cells after COVID-19. TCRdb reanalysed the PCR reads using MiXCR and keeps one entry per CDR3 protein. The sample contains roughly 17,000 distinct CDR3 sequences, just over 70% of which appear only once. These TCRs' antigens remain unknown. Sequencing was carried out using CD4+ T cells from blood, cultured in vitro. The receptors come from a human donor who had recovered from COVID-19. CDR3s include the opening cysteine and the closing phenylalanine or tryptophan. The D gene is left open where the match is weak. Rows give clone size only sometimes, using once, few, many, or a class for an expanded clone.

clone size,V gene,J gene,CDR3 length,D gene,CDR3 protein,CDR3 DNA
-,TRBV19,TRBJ1-5,15,TRBD1,CASSIKGGGNQPQHF,TGTGCCAGTAGTATTAAAGGGGGCGGCAATCAGCCCCAGCATTTT
-,TRBV11-3,TRBJ2-2,17,-,CASSLDGRQSNTGELFF,TGTGCCAGCAGCTTAGATGGGCGCCAGTCGAACACCGGGGAGCTGTTTTTT
-,TRBV7-6,TRBJ1-1,14,-,CASSLRGMNTEAFF,TGTGCCAGCAGCTTAAGGGGTATGAACACTGAAGCTTTCTTT
-,TRBV25-1,TRBJ2-5,10,-,CARPGRTQYF,TGTGCCAGACCCGGAAGGACCCAGTACTTC
few,TRBV27,TRBJ1-2,20,TRBD1,CASSLSYRRDRGHRDYGYTF,TGTGCCAGCAGTTTATCCTACCGTCGGGACAGGGGTCATAGGGACTATGGCTACACCTTC
-,TRBV11-2,TRBJ1-5,15,TRBD1,CASSLGGTGSQPQHF,TGTGCCAGCAGCTTAGGCGGGACAGGGTCGCAGCCCCAGCATTTT
-,TRBV7-2,TRBJ1-2,13,-,CASSGNRVGGYTF,TGTGCCAGCAGCGGGAACAGGGTAGGGGGCTACACCTTC
-,TRBV10-2,TRBJ2-5,15,TRBD1,CASRNDRGRRETQYF,TGCGCCAGCAGGAATGACAGGGGGCGGAGGGAGACCCAGTACTTC
-,TRBV7-2,TRBJ2-3,12,-,CASSPITDTQYF,TGTGCCAGCAGCCCAATTACAGATACGCAGTATTTT
-,TRBV7-6,TRBJ2-7,12,-,CASSLDSGEQYF,TGTGCCAGCAGCTTAGATTCCGGCGAGCAGTACTTC